This record looks at one TCR beta chain sequence and its context. Source study methods: Reference gene primer amplification gave estimated nucleated cell counts. Sequencing was performed with immunoSEQ multiplex PCR; in TCRdb, only in-frame clones are kept and a portion is missing. The DNA was the basis for D and trimming; V, J and clone size are from that table. The sample lists 200,000 to 250,000 clones, over 75% occurring once. The data belong to a study of blood T cell repertoires in COVID-19. For the study at large: T cells, B-cell-depleted T cells, or PBMCs supplied cDNA or gDNA.

The sequence came from a human donor in a cohort sampled during active COVID-19. The material sequenced was peripheral blood.

The CDR3: CASSAGMGTEAFF. The DNA of the CDR3 is TGTGCCAGCAGTGCCGGGATGGGCACTGAAGCTTTCTTT. The chain employs TRBV2 and TRBJ1-1, with D unresolved. Germline loops: CDR1 SNHLY, CDR2 FYNNEI. The germline V and J ends were trimmed by 4 bases and 4 bases, with 10 bases remaining between them. The CDR3 is made up of 13 amino acids.